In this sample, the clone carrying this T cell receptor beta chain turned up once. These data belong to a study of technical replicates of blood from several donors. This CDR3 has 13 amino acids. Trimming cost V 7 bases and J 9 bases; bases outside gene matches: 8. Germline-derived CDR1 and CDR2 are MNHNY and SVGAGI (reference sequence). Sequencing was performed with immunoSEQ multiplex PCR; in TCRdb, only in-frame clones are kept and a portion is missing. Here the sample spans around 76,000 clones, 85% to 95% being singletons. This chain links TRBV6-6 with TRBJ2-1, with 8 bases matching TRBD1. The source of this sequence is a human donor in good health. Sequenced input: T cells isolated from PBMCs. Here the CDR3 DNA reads TGTGCCAGCACCCCACCAGGGGGCGGTGAGCAGTTCTTC. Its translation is CASTPPGGGEQFF.